A selection of T cell receptor beta chains follows, all from one sample in a study of cytomegalovirus exposure and HLA in healthy donors. TCRdb keeps only in-frame clones here, not all; method: immunoSEQ multiplex PCR. This sample has around 150,000 clones, with 82% found just once. The sequenced sample consisted of PBMCs. These receptors were collected from a girl aged 10 to 17 in good health and CMV-seropositive. Each CDR3 is given with its conserved first and last residue. D genes are given only for firm matches. A clone size is listed for some rows: how often the clone was seen (once, few, many), or a class if it is expanded.

d_call,clone_size,j_call,v_call,cdr3_nt,cdr3_aa
NA,NA,TRBJ2-1,TRBV11-3,TGTGCCAGCAGCTTAGGAGGGACAAAGCAGTTCTTC,CASSLGGTKQFF
TRBD1,NA,TRBJ1-2,TRBV14,TGTGCCAGCAGCCAAAACCCAGGGGGCGTCGCCTATGGCTACACCTTC,CASSQNPGGVAYGYTF
TRBD1,NA,TRBJ2-7,TRBV11-2,TGTGCCAGCAGCTTATCAGTGGACAGGGGGACCTACGAGCAGTACTTC,CASSLSVDRGTYEQYF
NA,NA,TRBJ2-2,TRBV30,TGTGCCTGGAGTGAGACATCCGGGGAGCTGTTTTTT,CAWSETSGELFF
TRBD1,few,TRBJ2-1,TRBV9,TGTGCCAGCAGCCCCCGGGACAGGGGAGGTATTAATGAGCAGTTCTTC,CASSPRDRGGINEQFF
NA,few,TRBJ2-5,TRBV7-2,TGTGCCAGCAGCGTAGGCATCCGGGAGACCCAGTACTTC,CASSVGIRETQYF
NA,once,TRBJ2-7,TRBV6-1,TGTGCCAGCAGTGAAGACAGTCCCTACGAGCAGTACTTC,CASSEDSPYEQYF
TRBD2,NA,TRBJ2-7,TRBV28,TGTGCCAGCAGGGTGGGGGGGGCCTACGAGCAGTACTTC,CASRVGGAYEQYF
TRBD2,NA,TRBJ2-1,TRBV27,TGTGCCAGCAGTTTGTTCGGGGGGGTTCTAAATGAGCAGTTCTTC,CASSLFGGVLNEQFF
NA,NA,TRBJ1-1,TRBV28,TGTGCCAGCAGTTCTTCTACCAGGGGATTCACTGAAGCTTTCTTT,CASSSSTRGFTEAFF
NA,few,TRBJ1-1,TRBV12-5,TGTGCTAGTGGTTTGGTACTCGGCAGGGGAAAGGGAAATACTGAAGCTTTCTTT,CASGLVLGRGKGNTEAFF
TRBD1,NA,TRBJ1-4,TRBV30,TGTGCCTGGAGGCCATTACAGGGGGCCTATGAAAAACTGTTTTTT,CAWRPLQGAYEKLFF
TRBD1,NA,TRBJ2-1,TRBV7-3,TGTGCCAGCAGCTCCTACGTCAGGGGGTACAATGAGCAGTTCTTC,CASSSYVRGYNEQFF
TRBD1,NA,TRBJ1-2,TRBV19,TGTGCCAGTAGTATATCCCAGGGGGCAGGTGGCTACACCTTC,CASSISQGAGGYTF
NA,NA,TRBJ2-2,TRBV10-3,TGTGCCATCAGTGAGCCGGGGGGCCCCGGGGAGCTGTTTTTT,CAISEPGGPGELFF
NA,NA,TRBJ1-2,TRBV5-4,TGTGCCAGCAGCTCCGGATGGGGCACGGGTGGCTACACCTTC,CASSSGWGTGGYTF
NA,NA,TRBJ2-7,TRBV30,TGTGCCTGGAGTTGGGCAGGGTCGGACGAGCAGTACTTC,CAWSWAGSDEQYF
TRBD1,NA,TRBJ1-5,TRBV5-6,TGTGCCAGCAGCCACGGACAGGGGACTCAGCCCCAGCATTTT,CASSHGQGTQPQHF